This T cell receptor beta chain appears in the sequencing data of a study of T-cell memory formation after mild COVID-19. The overall study: TCR clusters largely stayed donor specific. General study findings and limits: That cross-reactive memory joined was suggested by some responding clones appearing in pre-infection memory. Later expanders leaned toward CD4+, whereas clones contracting from day 15 to 85 were balanced CD4/CD8.

This clonotype has a count of ten or more. No antigen is known for it. The V end was cut by 0 bases, the J end by 2 bases, with 13 bases between. Per germline, CDR1 MGHRA and CDR2 YSYEKL. This CDR3 is built from 16 residues. TCRdb processed the 5' RACE reads anew with MiXCR; each CDR3 protein has one entry. The sample shows fewer than 400,000 distinct CDR3 sequences, 13% of them seen only once. The gene calls are TRBV4-1 and TRBJ2-5; possibly TRBD1 or TRBD2 for D (5 bases each). Specimen: PBMCs or a T cell subset sorted from them (not recorded which). This sequence was found in a man aged 18 to 29 who had mild COVID-19 (a few samples of this study predate the infection). Cell type and time point are not known. The CDR3 DNA reads as TGCGCCAGCAGCCAAGAGACCACGGGGCGGCAAGAGACCCAGTACTTC. It specifies CASSQETTGRQETQYF.